A selection of T cell receptor beta chains follows, all from one sample in a study of metastatic and nonmetastatic thyroid tumors. TCRdb reanalyzed the PCR reads with MiXCR. This table has about 19,000 clones, more than 30% appearing once. Sequencing was done on a sample of tumor tissue. These receptors came from a female donor with papillary thyroid cancer or a benign thyroid nodule (not recorded which). Some clones in this sample may be carry-over from other donors' samples. Each CDR3 is given with its conserved first and last residue. Each record gives: clone size, D gene, V gene, J gene, CDR3 protein, CDR3 DNA. D genes are given only for firm matches. Size tells how often a clone was seen (once, few, many) or the class of an expanded clone, and some rows leave it out.

-	-	TRBV6-1	TRBJ2-5	CASRDRDYQETQYF	TGTGCCAGCAGGGACCGGGACTACCAAGAGACCCAGTACTTC
few	-	TRBV27	TRBJ2-7	CASSALAAFEGPYEQYF	TGTGCCAGCAGTGCCCTAGCCGCCTTTGAGGGGCCCTACGAGCAGTACTTC
few	TRBD2	TRBV28	TRBJ2-1	CASSLTSGDESNEQFF	TGTGCCAGCAGTCTGACTAGCGGGGACGAATCCAATGAGCAGTTCTTC
few	-	TRBV6-2/TRBV6-3	TRBJ2-2	CASSWPTGELFF	TGTGCCAGCTCATGGCCCACCGGGGAGCTGTTTTTT
few	-	TRBV12-5	TRBJ1-6	CASGLLVGRHSPLHF	TGTGCTAGTGGTTTGTTGGTTGGGAGGCATTCACCCCTCCACTTT
-	-	TRBV20-1	TRBJ1-1	CSARRTYYTEAFF	TGCAGTGCTAGGAGGACCTATTACACTGAAGCTTTCTTT
-	TRBD2	TRBV18	TRBJ2-3	CASSLAGGTDTQYF	TGTGCCAGCTCACTAGCGGGGGGCACAGATACGCAGTATTTT
-	-	TRBV6-5	TRBJ2-1	CASSYYPSGEQFF	TGTGCCAGCAGTTACTACCCATCTGGTGAGCAGTTCTTC
few	-	TRBV28	TRBJ1-2	CASSLRQDSLYGYTF	TGTGCCAGCAGTTTACGACAGGACAGTTTGTATGGCTACACCTTC
-	-	TRBV28	TRBJ1-2	CASSHGQPGGGYTF	TGTGCCAGCAGCCACGGACAGCCGGGGGGTGGCTACACCTTC
-	-	TRBV3-1	TRBJ1-2	CASSQGKGAYTF	TGTGCCAGCAGCCAAGGCAAGGGCGCCTACACCTTC
-	TRBD2	TRBV12-3/TRBV12-4	TRBJ2-7	CASSLIRDYPREQYF	TGTGCCAGCAGTCTCATACGGGACTACCCTCGGGAGCAGTACTTC
-	TRBD2	TRBV6-2/TRBV6-3	TRBJ2-2	CATRSSGRGGELFF	TGTGCCACCCGGAGTAGCGGGAGAGGGGGGGAGCTGTTTTTT
-	-	TRBV6-1	TRBJ2-3	CASREGPSTDTQYF	TGTGCCAGCAGAGAGGGGCCAAGCACAGATACACAGTATTTT
-	-	TRBV11-2	TRBJ2-7	CASSLGAGYYEQYF	TGTGCCAGCAGCTTAGGGGCGGGTTACTACGAGCAGTACTTC
large	TRBD1	TRBV5-1	TRBJ2-3	CASSPEQGARSDTQYF	TGCGCCAGCAGCCCGGAACAGGGGGCGCGATCAGATACGCAGTATTTT
-	-	TRBV5-1	TRBJ2-2	CASSSTDTGELFF	TGCGCCAGCAGCTCCACAGACACCGGGGAGCTGTTTTTT
-	TRBD1	TRBV7-9	TRBJ2-7	CASSLGQGFHEQYF	TGTGCCAGCAGCTTAGGACAGGGGTTCCACGAGCAGTACTTC
medium-sized	-	TRBV3-1	TRBJ2-2	CASSQSAGELFF	TGTGCCAGCAGCCAGAGTGCCGGGGAGCTGTTTTTT
-	-	TRBV11-2	TRBJ2-1	CASSLEWQENEQFF	TGTGCCAGCAGCTTAGAATGGCAGGAGAATGAGCAGTTCTTC
-	-	TRBV11-2	TRBJ1-1	CASSSSRSHGMNTEAFF	TGTGCCAGCAGCTCCTCCCGGTCGCACGGGATGAACACTGAAGCTTTCTTT
few	TRBD2	TRBV28	TRBJ2-5	CASRKGLAVETQYF	TGTGCCAGCAGGAAGGGACTAGCCGTAGAGACCCAGTACTTC
-	TRBD2	TRBV20-1	TRBJ2-7	CSAMTTAGGEQYF	TGCAGTGCTATGACGACGGCGGGAGGCGAGCAGTACTTC
-	TRBD2	TRBV30	TRBJ2-7	CAWSIGTSDEQYF	TGTGCCTGGAGTATAGGGACTAGCGACGAGCAGTACTTC
-	TRBD1	TRBV11-1	TRBJ1-2	CASSLRQGIDGYTF	TGTGCCAGCAGCTTGAGACAGGGGATAGATGGCTACACCTTC
hyperexpanded	-	TRBV7-6	TRBJ2-7	CASSVGQGNYEQYF	TGTGCCAGCAGCGTTGGCCAAGGAAACTACGAGCAGTACTTC
few	TRBD1	TRBV11-2	TRBJ1-6	CASSLGDRANSPLHF	TGTGCCAGCAGCTTGGGGGACAGGGCTAATTCACCCCTCCACTTT
-	-	TRBV15	TRBJ1-5	CATSRDLMDLGGNQPQHF	TGTGCCACCAGCAGAGATTTAATGGACCTCGGGGGCAATCAGCCCCAGCATTTT
-	TRBD2	TRBV12-3/TRBV12-4	TRBJ2-3	CASTSVSGTTDTQYF	TGTGCCAGCACATCGGTGAGCGGGACTACAGATACGCAGTATTTT
few	TRBD2	TRBV28	TRBJ2-7	CASSFVSGTDEQYF	TGTGCCAGCAGTTTTGTTAGCGGGACTGACGAGCAGTACTTC
-	-	TRBV5-1	TRBJ1-2	CASSLAGDGYTF	TGCGCCAGCAGCTTGGCAGGGGATGGCTACACCTTC
-	TRBD1	TRBV27	TRBJ1-1	CASSLRTGVNTEAFF	TGTGCCAGCAGTTTAAGGACAGGCGTGAACACTGAAGCTTTCTTT
few	TRBD1	TRBV27	TRBJ1-4	CASSLSGRGLPNEKLFF	TGTGCCAGCAGTTTATCGGGCAGGGGGCTACCTAATGAAAAACTGTTTTTT
-	-	TRBV20-1	TRBJ2-1	CSARNRPSEQFF	TGCAGTGCTAGGAACAGGCCAAGTGAGCAGTTCTTC
-	-	TRBV7-2	TRBJ2-7	CASSWGKGFVHEQYF	TGTGCCAGCAGCTGGGGGAAGGGGTTCGTCCACGAGCAGTACTTC
few	-	TRBV6-1	TRBJ2-7	CASSPIGQLSYEQYF	TGTGCCAGCAGCCCAATCGGGCAACTTTCCTACGAGCAGTACTTC
-	-	TRBV6-2/TRBV6-3	TRBJ1-2	CASLSGTVYGYTF	TGTGCCAGCCTTTCCGGGACGGTATATGGCTACACCTTC
-	TRBD1	TRBV14	TRBJ1-6	CASSLSGGGSPLHF	TGTGCCAGCAGCCTCTCAGGGGGAGGTTCACCCCTCCACTTT
many	TRBD2	TRBV24-1	TRBJ2-1	CATSESGGRNNEQFF	TGTGCCACCAGTGAGAGCGGGGGCAGAAACAATGAGCAGTTCTTC
few	-	TRBV6-5	TRBJ1-1	CASSHYATLNTEAFF	TGTGCCAGCAGTCACTACGCTACGTTGAACACTGAAGCTTTCTTT
-	TRBD2	TRBV5-1	TRBJ2-7	CASSFAGGVEQYF	TGCGCCAGCAGCTTTGCGGGAGGGGTCGAGCAGTACTTC
few	-	TRBV27	TRBJ2-7	CASSLVPGAPSYEQYF	TGTGCCAGCAGTTTAGTACCGGGGGCACCCTCCTACGAGCAGTACTTC
-	-	TRBV5-1	TRBJ1-6	CASSLGPQGRNNSPLHF	TGCGCCAGCAGCTTGGGTCCCCAGGGACGGAATAATTCACCCCTCCACTTT
-	-	TRBV7-2	TRBJ1-2	CASSFAYRDGGRHYGYTF	TGTGCCAGCAGCTTTGCATACCGGGACGGAGGGCGGCACTATGGCTACACCTTC
-	TRBD2	TRBV10-3	TRBJ2-7	CAISETLLAGGSHEQYF	TGTGCCATCAGTGAAACCCTTTTAGCGGGAGGGTCCCACGAGCAGTACTTC